This T cell receptor beta chain originates from a study of shared clonotypes between healthy human individuals. In the study overall: The plates for each donor numbered three CD4 naive, three CD4 memory, two CD8 naive and one CD8 memory.

Clones were sequenced by immunoSEQ multiplex PCR, and TCRdb holds only the in-frame ones, with some missing. The table lists roughly 2.6 million clones, more than 80% of them singletons. The sequence was obtained from a man aged 18 to 29 in good health. Source material: naive CD4+ T cells sorted from blood. This sample's subset: CD45RA+ positively selected.

The CDR3 coding sequence is TGCGCCAGCAGCTTGGTATTACAGAACACTGAAGCTTTCTTT. As protein: CASSLVLQNTEAFF. The chain employs TRBV5-1 and TRBJ1-1, with D unresolved. Between the trimmed V and J ends, which lost 0 bases and 1 base, there was a span of 7 bases. Germline-derived CDR1 and CDR2 are SGHRS and YFSETQ. CDR3 length equals 14 residues. Full variable domain (rest looked up from reference TRBV5-1 and TRBJ1-1): KAGVTQTPRYLIKTRGQQVTLSCSPISGHRSVSWYQQTPGQGLQFLFEYFSETQRNKGNFPGRFSGRQFSNSRSEMNVSTLELGDSALYLCASSLVLQNTEAFFGQGTRLTVV.